The 13 T cell receptor beta chains presented below share a single source sample, sequenced in a study of blood T cell repertoires in COVID-19. Libraries were prepared by immunoSEQ multiplex PCR; TCRdb keeps only in-frame clonotypes and omits some of them. The sample shows over 200,000 clones, 70% to 80% of them seen only once. Sequenced: peripheral blood. Receptors originate from a woman of 80 years or more with acute or convalescent COVID-19.

The count of this clone is one. Compared with germline, one end of the junction differs, possibly owing to a read error. The chain combines TRBV6-5 with TRBJ2-5; maybe TRBD2 (6 bases). Germline CDR1 is MNHEY and CDR2 is SVGAGI. This CDR3 has 11 residues. CDR3 DNA sequence: TGTGCCAGCAGGAGGGACTCGACTCAGAACTTC. This gives the protein CASRRDSTQNF.

The DNA of the CDR3 is TGTGCCAGCAGACGTGAGCGCTACGAGCAGTACTTC. Its protein product is CASRRERYEQYF. The V and J genes are TRBV2 and TRBJ2-7; no clear D. This CDR3 comprises 12 residues. Between the trimmed V and J ends, which lost 6 bases and 3 bases, there was a span of 9 bases. Germline CDR1 reads SNHLY; CDR2 reads FYNNEI.

The chain joins TRBV6-1 to TRBJ1-5, with TRBD1 as a possible D gene (5 bases). Between the trimmed V and J ends, which lost 2 bases and 6 bases, there was a span of 11 bases. The germline V gene has CDR1 MNHNS and CDR2 SASEGT. This CDR3 contains 14 residues. The CDR3 reads CASSEIQASQPQHF. CDR3 in DNA: TGTGCCAGCAGTGAAATACAGGCCAGTCAGCCCCAGCATTTT.

This clone was detected a few times. The chain couples TRBV6-2 or TRBV6-3 to TRBJ1-1; D is possibly TRBD1 (6 bases). The CDR3 consists of 17 residues. Trimming took 7 bases from V and 1 from J, leaving 22 bases between them. The V gene's germline CDR1 is MNHEY and CDR2 SVGEGT. This CDR3 is CASTPWGQGVGNTEAFF. The CDR3 DNA reads as TGTGCCAGCACCCCTTGGGGGCAGGGTGTGGGGAACACTGAAGCTTTCTTT.

This clone has just a few counts. The V and J genes are TRBV2 and TRBJ2-1; 11 bases map to TRBD2. This CDR3 comprises 17 residues. The J segment lost 6 bases and the V segment lost 4 bases, leaving 11 bases of the junction unmatched. CDR1 and CDR2 (germline): SNHLY, FYNNEI. CDR3 nucleotides: TGTGCCAGCAGTGTTGTGGGACTAGCGGAAAGCGGCAATGAGCAGTTCTTC. It codes for CASSVVGLAESGNEQFF.

This clone occurred once. The rearrangement uses TRBV6-2 or TRBV6-3 and TRBJ2-5, with 7 nucleotides matching TRBD2. Germline-derived CDR1 and CDR2 are MNHEY and SVGEGT. With 0 bases clipped from V and 1 base from J, the junction kept 5 bases outside the gene matches. The length of the CDR3 is 16 residues. CDR3 residues: CASSYSGLAAQETQYF. For the CDR3, the DNA is TGTGCCAGCAGTTACTCGGGGCTAGCGGCCCAAGAGACCCAGTACTTC.

The V and J genes are TRBV25-1 and TRBJ1-5; D might be TRBD1 (5 bases). The germline CDR1 and CDR2 sequences are MGHDK and SYGVNS. This CDR3 is built from 16 residues. Trimming removed 1 base from V and 7 bases from J, with 17 bases in between. The CDR3 DNA is TGTGCCAGCAGTGAATCGTCGACAGTGGATGAGCAGCCCCAGCATTTT. Residues: CASSESSTVDEQPQHF.

The chain links TRBV7-9 to TRBJ1-2; D gene ambiguous. This CDR3 region has 17 residues. The germline CDR1 and CDR2 sequences are SEHNR and FQNEAQ (reference sequence). Deletions cut 1 base from V and 8 bases from J, with 23 bases between. The CDR3 coding sequence is TGTGCCAGCAGCTTAGTGTTGTCGTCTCAGTCCGGGGAGGGCTACACCTTC. Its translation is CASSLVLSSQSGEGYTF.

The chain links TRBV7-9 to TRBJ2-5, with 8 positions matching TRBD1. The CDR3 extends over 16 amino acids. V shed 4 bases, J shed 2 bases, and the junction held 9 bases outside the gene matches. Germline CDR1 reads SEHNR; CDR2 reads FQNEAQ (reference sequence). The CDR3 here is CASSYLLGTGQETQYF. The DNA of the CDR3 is TGTGCCAGCAGCTACCTCCTAGGGACAGGACAAGAGACCCAGTACTTC.

The chain has TRBV5-1 and TRBJ2-2; D may be TRBD1 (6 bases). There are 16 residues in the CDR3. V gave up 1 base and J gave up 1 base, with 11 bases separating them. Germline CDR1 reads SGHRS; CDR2 reads YFSETQ. DNA of the CDR3: TGCGCCAGCAGCTTGTTCCGGACAGTGAACACCGGGGAGCTGTTTTTT. Residues: CASSLFRTVNTGELFF.

In its sample, this clone was seen once. At one end the junction does not follow the germline gene, possibly because of a read error. The chain uses TRBV6-5 and TRBJ1-1; D uncertain. The CDR3 consists of 11 residues. CDR1 and CDR2 (germline): MNHEY, SVGAGI. The CDR3 DNA reads TGTGCCAGCAGCCGCGACACCGAAGCTTTCTTT. Amino acid sequence: CASSRDTEAFF.

A single count supports this clone. The chain combines TRBV19 with TRBJ2-7, with a tentative D call TRBD1 (7 bases). There are 14 residues in the CDR3. From germline, CDR1 is LNHDA and CDR2 SQIVND (reference sequence). V lost 3 bases, J lost 5 bases, and 14 bases lay in between. The CDR3 DNA reads as TGTGCCAGTAGTATTCTCCCAGGGGGGAACGAGCAGTACTTC. It specifies CASSILPGGNEQYF.

This clone showed up just a few times. The J gene is TRBJ2-3, the V gene TRBV5-4; tentative D call: TRBD2 (5 bases). Germline-derived CDR1 and CDR2 are SGHNT and YYREEE (reference sequence). The CDR3 covers 13 residues. With 1 base removed from V and 3 bases from J, the gap between germline ends came to 6 bases. CDR3 sequence: CASSLTGTDTQYF. CDR3 sequence (DNA): TGTGCCAGCAGCTTGACGGGAACAGATACGCAGTATTTT.